These T cell receptor beta chains were read from a single sample in a study of blood T cell repertoires in COVID-19. TCRdb keeps only in-frame clones here, not all; method: immunoSEQ multiplex PCR. The table shows about 88,000 clones, with roughly 84% occurring only once. Sequencing used peripheral blood. These receptors all stem from a woman older than 75 with acute or convalescent COVID-19. CDR3s include the opening cysteine and the closing phenylalanine or tryptophan. Fields, in order: V gene, J gene, CDR3 protein.

TRBV13	TRBJ1-1	CASSLYVLREAFF
TRBV4-3	TRBJ1-4	CASSQNARTGGEKLFF
TRBV19	TRBJ1-2	CASSRYYGYTF
TRBV30	TRBJ2-3	CAWIGLVGLDTQYF
TRBV3-1/TRBV3-2	TRBJ2-2	CASAGTSWTGELFF
TRBV29-1	TRBJ2-7	CSTYRGYEQYF
TRBV19	TRBJ2-3	CASSRGTGTSSTDTQYF
TRBV5-6	TRBJ1-3	CASSWREERAGNTIYF
TRBV4-2	TRBJ1-1	CASSQEDRRNTEAFF
TRBV7-2	TRBJ2-3	CASSSRQTYTQYF
TRBV7-8	TRBJ2-7	CASSPWDRGSLRTGGYEQYF
TRBV5-5	TRBJ2-3	CASSPSPRETQYF
TRBV20-1	TRBJ1-6	CSASLGTNNSPLHF
TRBV4-1	TRBJ2-5	CASSLLPGLAVPLGETQYF
TRBV30	TRBJ2-7	CAWSRGSSYEQYF
TRBV18	TRBJ2-5	CASSPTGLRETQYF
TRBV4-3	TRBJ2-2	CASSQDTARGLNTGELFF
TRBV5-1	TRBJ2-7	CASSPLAGQRKYF
TRBV5-1	TRBJ2-5	CASSLGDRGGETQYF
TRBV7-6	TRBJ2-3	CASSSGLYTDTQYF
TRBV19	TRBJ1-2	CASSIARGRTDYGYTF
TRBV19	TRBJ1-5	CASTADRDSNQPQHF
TRBV7-9	TRBJ1-2	CASSWGQNNYGYTF
TRBV12-5	TRBJ2-2	CASGLVRLGVGLAGPTGELFF
TRBV6-2/TRBV6-3	TRBJ1-5	CASSRSPGQGSNQPQHF
TRBV10-3	TRBJ1-2	CAISQGDIYGYTF
TRBV6-1	TRBJ2-1	CASSASGLAGPNEQFF
TRBV11-1	TRBJ2-5	CASSLAGRETQYF
TRBV7-2	TRBJ1-6	CASSALTGLLNSPLHF
TRBV19	TRBJ1-3	CASSPGQGAPPGNTIYF
TRBV29-1	TRBJ2-7	CSVRDRGLEQYF
TRBV11-1	TRBJ2-1	CASSPGLAAGENEQFF
TRBV30	TRBJ2-3	CAWSSGGGRGKVQYF
TRBV20-1	TRBJ2-1	CSASRLGRREFF
TRBV4-1	TRBJ2-5	CASSLGTSGLGETQYF